This T cell receptor beta chain derives from a study of identical twins. General observations from the study: Out-of-frame beta chain sequences displayed weaker excess sharing between twins. Zero-insertion analyses might be partly confounded by invariant T cells like MAIT and iNKT.

The length of the CDR3 is 16 residues. V was clipped by 1 base and J by 3 bases; unmatched bases: 5. Template switching introduced a universal primer site, and the cDNA bore unique molecular identifiers. TCRdb re-called the 5' RACE reads with MiXCR, one entry per CDR3 protein. Among about 700,000 distinct CDR3 sequences listed, around 6.1% were seen once. In its sample, this clonotype was seen many times. Its cognate antigen is unknown. Sequencing was carried out using naive T cells sorted from blood. The chain couples TRBV12-3 or TRBV12-4 to TRBJ2-3, with 9 bases aligning to TRBD2. This receptor was taken from a man between 18 and 29 years old in good health. CDR3 sequence (DNA): TGTGCCAGCAGTTTAGAGCGGGGGGAGGTAACAGATACGCAGTATTTT. As protein: CASSLERGEVTDTQYF.